This TCR beta chain was captured in a study of blood T cell repertoires in COVID-19. Study summary: Donors in the United States, Italy and Spain gave samples during acute or convalescent COVID-19.

Germline CDR1 is MDHEN and CDR2 is SYDVKM. The CDR3 runs to 9 residues. Some clones are missing from TCRdb's copy, which holds only in-frame ones; the method was immunoSEQ multiplex PCR. The sample carries 150,000 to 200,000 clones, 75% to 85% recorded once. The V call is TRBV28, the J call TRBJ1-2; the D is unclear. This TCR was recovered from a man in his 60s with acute or convalescent COVID-19. The source material was peripheral blood. CDR3 residues: CGHNYGYTF. CDR3 coding DNA: TGTGGTCATAACTATGGCTACACCTTC.